This entry concerns a single TCR beta chain. This may be a read error, as it is one base from a much larger clone. The sample belongs to a study of CD8+CD57+ T cells in acquired aplastic anemia. Both TCR beta VDJ combination and CDR3 sequence profiling were carried out. Genomic DNA was the template for this profiling. TCRdb recomputed calls from the reads with MiXCR, one row per CDR3 protein. The table has about 120,000 distinct CDR3 sequences, under 60% seen once. The authors sequenced patients whose flow cytometry had shown CD8+CD57+ cell expansion. The germline V and J ends were trimmed by 3 bases and 10 bases, with 18 bases remaining between them. The CDR3 has 14 amino acids.

Sequenced: sorted CD4+, CD8+, or CD8+CD57+ T cells (not recorded which) from PBMCs. The V and J genes are TRBV12-3 or TRBV12-4 and TRBJ1-1; D gene unclear. The receptor comes from a human donor with aplastic anemia. This CDR3 is CASSLVAGSPGAFF. DNA of the CDR3: TGTGCCAGCAGTTTGGTCGCGGGCAGTCCTGGAGCTTTCTTT.